This T cell receptor (beta chain) was recovered during a study of CD8 T cells in Susac syndrome. The study sequenced TCR beta in blood CD8+ and CD4+ T cells. Controls matched for age and sex were healthy donors. Both CD4+ and CD8+ T cells were negatively isolated, and TEMRA cells underwent FACS enrichment. CDR1 is DFQATT and CDR2 is SNEGSKA in the germline V gene (reference sequence). Germline trimming cut 6 bases from V and 3 bases from J; bases unmatched to any gene: 8. The CDR3 totals 14 residues. Random hexamers primed reverse transcription of about 0.45 to 1 ug RNA. Multiplex PCR with immunoSEQ amplified the TCR beta CDR3 across 54 Vbeta and 13 Jbeta. TCRdb re-analysed the immunoSEQ multiplex PCR reads in MiXCR, keeping a single row per CDR3 protein. This table has some 170,000 distinct CDR3 sequences, just under 95% appearing once.

The specimen sequenced was CD4+ T cells from PBMCs. The rearrangement links TRBV20-1 to TRBJ1-5, with 7 nucleotides matching TRBD1. This receptor was identified in a human donor in good health. CDR3 DNA sequence: TGCAGTGCACACGACAGGGTACTCAATCAGCCCCAGCATTTT. Translating gives CSAHDRVLNQPQHF.